A selection of T cell receptor beta chains follows, all from one sample in a study of blood T cell repertoires in COVID-19. Profiling relied on immunoSEQ multiplex PCR, and the TCRdb table lists in-frame clones only, not all of them. The sample includes 60,000 to 80,000 clones, approximately 81% of them seen just once. Sequencing was carried out using PBMCs or T cells enriched from blood (not recorded which). The source is a woman in her forties with acute COVID-19. Both conserved end residues are part of each CDR3. Fields, in order: V gene, clone size, D gene, J gene, CDR3 protein, CDR3 DNA. D genes are given only for firm matches. Some rows mark clone size as missing; the rest say once, few, many or name a class of expanded clone.

V gene: TRBV11-3; clone size: .; D gene: TRBD1; J gene: TRBJ2-1; CDR3 protein: CASSPEDRGGNEQFF; CDR3 DNA: TGTGCCAGCAGCCCGGAGGACAGGGGAGGCAATGAGCAGTTCTTC
V gene: TRBV28; clone size: .; D gene: .; J gene: TRBJ1-2; CDR3 protein: CASSSRVWGYTF; CDR3 DNA: TGTGCCAGCAGTTCCAGGGTTTGGGGCTACACCTTC
V gene: TRBV7-8; clone size: .; D gene: TRBD1; J gene: TRBJ1-3; CDR3 protein: CASSFGQEGNTIYF; CDR3 DNA: TGTGCCAGCAGCTTCGGACAGGAGGGAAACACCATATATTTT
V gene: TRBV28; clone size: once; D gene: .; J gene: TRBJ1-2; CDR3 protein: CASSFRTMGYTF; CDR3 DNA: TGTGCCAGCAGTTTCCGGACTATGGGCTACACCTTC
V gene: TRBV11-2; clone size: few; D gene: TRBD2; J gene: TRBJ2-7; CDR3 protein: CASNKLAGAYEQYF; CDR3 DNA: TGTGCCAGCAACAAACTAGCGGGAGCCTACGAGCAGTACTTC
V gene: TRBV5-8; clone size: .; D gene: .; J gene: TRBJ1-1; CDR3 protein: CASSLRLEAFF; CDR3 DNA: TGTGCCAGCAGCCTCCGACTTGAAGCTTTCTTT
V gene: TRBV27; clone size: .; D gene: TRBD2; J gene: TRBJ2-7; CDR3 protein: CASSLGTRGYEQYF; CDR3 DNA: TGTGCCAGCAGTTTGGGGACTAGGGGCTACGAGCAGTACTTC
V gene: TRBV4-1; clone size: .; D gene: TRBD1; J gene: TRBJ2-5; CDR3 protein: CASSQRTGAWGTQYF; CDR3 DNA: TGCGCCAGCAGCCAAAGGACAGGGGCTTGGGGGACCCAGTACTTC
V gene: TRBV24-1; clone size: .; D gene: TRBD2; J gene: TRBJ2-1; CDR3 protein: CATSGTSGSNEQFF; CDR3 DNA: TGTGCCACCAGTGGGACTAGCGGGAGCAATGAGCAGTTCTTC
V gene: TRBV28; clone size: .; D gene: .; J gene: TRBJ1-3; CDR3 protein: CASQQTASGNTIYF; CDR3 DNA: TGTGCCAGCCAACAGACAGCCTCTGGAAACACCATATATTTT
V gene: TRBV5-4; clone size: once; D gene: .; J gene: TRBJ2-1; CDR3 protein: CASSLSGGRTYNEQFF; CDR3 DNA: TGTGCCAGCAGCTTGTCGGGGGGCCGCACCTACAATGAGCAGTTCTTC
V gene: TRBV28; clone size: .; D gene: .; J gene: TRBJ2-7; CDR3 protein: CASRRGRGFGEQYF; CDR3 DNA: TGTGCCAGCAGGAGGGGCAGGGGATTTGGCGAGCAGTACTTC
V gene: TRBV2; clone size: .; D gene: .; J gene: TRBJ1-3; CDR3 protein: CASQMTDSGNTIYF; CDR3 DNA: TGTGCCAGCCAGATGACAGACTCTGGAAACACCATATATTTT
V gene: TRBV19; clone size: .; D gene: TRBD1; J gene: TRBJ1-1; CDR3 protein: CASSIAGQGLTEAFF; CDR3 DNA: TGTGCCAGTAGTATCGCGGGACAGGGTCTTACTGAAGCTTTCTTT
V gene: TRBV5-1; clone size: .; D gene: TRBD1; J gene: TRBJ1-3; CDR3 protein: CASSLVTGAGNTIYF; CDR3 DNA: TGCGCCAGCAGCTTGGTAACAGGGGCAGGAAACACCATATATTTT
V gene: TRBV13; clone size: many; D gene: .; J gene: TRBJ2-7; CDR3 protein: CASSEGGLLYEQYF; CDR3 DNA: TGTGCCAGCAGCGAGGGGGGGTTGTTGTACGAGCAGTACTTC
V gene: TRBV15; clone size: .; D gene: .; J gene: TRBJ2-1; CDR3 protein: CATSRPTGPGDNEQFF; CDR3 DNA: TGTGCCACCAGCAGACCCACAGGCCCAGGCGACAATGAGCAGTTCTTC
V gene: TRBV7-6; clone size: .; D gene: .; J gene: TRBJ2-3; CDR3 protein: CASSLKAGFNTDTQYF; CDR3 DNA: TGTGCCAGCAGCTTAAAGGCGGGCTTTAACACAGATACGCAGTATTTT
V gene: TRBV10-3; clone size: .; D gene: TRBD1; J gene: TRBJ2-5; CDR3 protein: CAISGTGQETQYF; CDR3 DNA: TGTGCCATCAGTGGGACAGGTCAAGAGACCCAGTACTTC
V gene: TRBV2; clone size: .; D gene: .; J gene: TRBJ2-3; CDR3 protein: CASSEGGGLDTQYF; CDR3 DNA: TGTGCCAGCAGTGAAGGGGGGGGGCTAGATACGCAGTATTTT
V gene: TRBV6-5; clone size: few; D gene: TRBD2; J gene: TRBJ2-1; CDR3 protein: CASSTSGSYNEQFF; CDR3 DNA: TGTGCCAGCAGTACTAGCGGGAGTTACAATGAGCAGTTCTTC
V gene: TRBV7-9; clone size: .; D gene: .; J gene: TRBJ2-5; CDR3 protein: CASSPSMRYETQYF; CDR3 DNA: TGTGCCAGCAGCCCCTCCATGCGCTATGAGACCCAGTACTTC
V gene: TRBV2; clone size: .; D gene: .; J gene: TRBJ2-2; CDR3 protein: CASRGENTGELFF; CDR3 DNA: TGTGCCAGCCGGGGTGAAAACACCGGGGAGCTGTTTTTT
V gene: TRBV10-3; clone size: .; D gene: .; J gene: TRBJ1-1; CDR3 protein: CAISESKTGARDTEAFF; CDR3 DNA: TGTGCCATCAGTGAGTCGAAGACAGGAGCTAGAGACACTGAAGCTTTCTTT
V gene: TRBV29-1; clone size: .; D gene: .; J gene: TRBJ2-2; CDR3 protein: CSVPQDNTGELFF; CDR3 DNA: TGCAGCGTTCCCCAGGATAACACCGGGGAGCTGTTTTTT
V gene: TRBV4-1; clone size: .; D gene: .; J gene: TRBJ1-1; CDR3 protein: CASSQAGFPEAFF; CDR3 DNA: TGCGCCAGCAGCCAAGCAGGGTTCCCTGAAGCTTTCTTT
V gene: TRBV14; clone size: .; D gene: TRBD1; J gene: TRBJ1-2; CDR3 protein: CASSQRATGVDYTF; CDR3 DNA: TGTGCCAGCAGCCAACGCGCGACAGGGGTCGACTACACCTTC
V gene: TRBV11-2; clone size: .; D gene: .; J gene: TRBJ2-4; CDR3 protein: CASSLIEATRNIQYF; CDR3 DNA: TGTGCCAGCAGCTTAATAGAGGCCACGAGAAACATTCAGTACTTC
V gene: TRBV7-8; clone size: .; D gene: .; J gene: TRBJ1-4; CDR3 protein: CASSPRGPTNEKLFF; CDR3 DNA: TGTGCCAGCAGCCCGAGAGGGCCCACTAATGAAAAACTGTTTTTT
V gene: TRBV28; clone size: once; D gene: .; J gene: TRBJ2-7; CDR3 protein: CASSSSGLGQGYEQYF; CDR3 DNA: TGTGCCAGCAGTTCCTCCGGCTTGGGCCAGGGGTACGAGCAGTACTTC
V gene: TRBV28; clone size: .; D gene: .; J gene: TRBJ1-2; CDR3 protein: CASSGRGPTEGGYTF; CDR3 DNA: TGTGCCAGCAGTGGGAGGGGCCCGACCGAGGGAGGCTACACCTTC
V gene: TRBV24-1; clone size: .; D gene: .; J gene: TRBJ2-7; CDR3 protein: CANPSRGYEQYF; CDR3 DNA: TGTGCCAATCCCTCACGAGGTTACGAGCAGTACTTC
V gene: TRBV29-1; clone size: .; D gene: TRBD1; J gene: TRBJ1-4; CDR3 protein: CSVGQGSEKLFF; CDR3 DNA: TGCAGCGTTGGACAGGGGTCTGAAAAACTGTTTTTT
V gene: TRBV25-1; clone size: .; D gene: .; J gene: TRBJ1-4; CDR3 protein: CASSEAGLGLFF; CDR3 DNA: TGTGCCAGCAGTGAAGCGGGACTAGGGCTGTTTTTT
V gene: TRBV28; clone size: .; D gene: .; J gene: TRBJ1-1; CDR3 protein: CASSRRGGSTEAFF; CDR3 DNA: TGTGCCAGCAGTCGGAGGGGGGGGAGCACTGAAGCTTTCTTT
V gene: TRBV19; clone size: .; D gene: .; J gene: TRBJ2-1; CDR3 protein: CASSIARQDNEQFF; CDR3 DNA: TGTGCCAGTAGTATAGCCCGGCAGGACAATGAGCAGTTCTTC
V gene: TRBV3-1/TRBV3-2; clone size: .; D gene: TRBD2; J gene: TRBJ2-1; CDR3 protein: CASRLRAGGGEQFF; CDR3 DNA: TGTGCCAGCAGACTACGAGCGGGAGGGGGGGAGCAGTTCTTC
V gene: TRBV24-1; clone size: .; D gene: .; J gene: TRBJ1-1; CDR3 protein: CATSDAGTSNTEAFF; CDR3 DNA: TGTGCCACCAGTGATGCCGGGACATCGAACACTGAAGCTTTCTTT
V gene: TRBV29-1; clone size: .; D gene: .; J gene: TRBJ2-1; CDR3 protein: CSVQNRARESEQFF; CDR3 DNA: TGCAGCGTTCAAAACAGGGCGAGGGAGAGTGAGCAGTTCTTC
V gene: TRBV24-1; clone size: .; D gene: TRBD1; J gene: TRBJ2-1; CDR3 protein: CATSDWTGGNEQFF; CDR3 DNA: TGTGCCACCAGTGATTGGACAGGGGGAAATGAGCAGTTCTTC
V gene: TRBV4-2; clone size: many; D gene: .; J gene: TRBJ2-7; CDR3 protein: CASSQGYQTYEQYF; CDR3 DNA: TGTGCCAGCAGCCAAGGGTACCAGACCTACGAGCAGTACTTC